This T cell receptor beta chain was captured in a study of long-term antiretroviral therapy in people with HIV. Study results and limitations: ART was followed by higher diversity that remained below transplant donor controls. Collection of the blood took place between the mid-2000s and the late 2010s. The ART regimens in use then may have been less effective than current ones.

At the survey level, the v3.0 immunoSEQ assay was run. Generated by immunoSEQ multiplex PCR, the TCRdb table keeps only in-frame clones and is missing some. The sample comprises more than 20,000 clones, 86% of which are singletons, and less than 5% rests with the top ten. Concerning this clone: The antigen is unknown.

The CDR3 contains 15 residues. Trimming took 0 bases from V and 1 from J, leaving 9 bases between them. Germline lookup yields CDR1 KGHSH and CDR2 LQKENI. Specimens retained about 0.85-11 million cryopreserved PBMC preceding DNA extraction. The rearrangement joins TRBV18 to TRBJ1-1; D is possibly TRBD1 (5 bases). Here the sequenced sample was unsorted PBMCs, taken 1.3 years after starting antiretroviral therapy. The sequence was collected from a man aged 60 to 75 with HIV. The CDR3 nucleotides read TGTGCCAGCTCACCACCCGGGACGGCGAACACTGAAGCTTTCTTT. Translating gives CASSPPGTANTEAFF. The variable domain in full, completed from reference TRBV18 and TRBJ1-1, reads NAGVMQNPRHLVRRRGQEARLRCSPMKGHSHVYWYRQLPEEGLKFMVYLQKENIIDESGMPKERFSAEFPKEGPSILRIQQVVRGDSAAYFCASSPPGTANTEAFFGQGTRLTVV.